This TCR beta chain was captured by sequencing in a study of blood T cells in healthy people across ages. This CDR3 is built from 15 residues. Trimming left V 6 bases short and J 4 bases short, with 19 bases between. Germline CDR1 and CDR2: DFQATT and SNEGSKA (reference sequence). Using a J-beta primer mix together with a sample-barcoded 5' primer, a second PCR was run for 7 to 11 cycles. TCRdb independently ran MiXCR on the 5' RACE reads; one entry per CDR3 protein. This table holds about 1,400,000 distinct CDR3 sequences, approximately 63% found once. Study-level results: Older individuals had lower TCR beta diversity per million T cells (the decline was roughly linear).

About this clonotype itself: Its matching antigen is unknown.

Input material: blood. The clonotype originates from a man younger than 35 in good health. The V and J genes are TRBV20-1 and TRBJ2-1; maybe TRBD2 (5 bases). CDR3 region: CSADGTSGLYNEQFF. The CDR3 bases are TGCAGTGCCGACGGAACGAGCGGCCTTTACAATGAGCAGTTCTTC.